One and the same sample provided the 3 T cell receptor beta chains below, sequenced in a study of T cells after yellow fever vaccination. TCRdb called the 5' RACE reads again in MiXCR, with one record for every CDR3 protein. Here the sample spans about 210,000 distinct CDR3 sequences, around 3.1% being singletons. The source was CD4+ T cells sorted from PBMCs, collected 10 days after the yellow fever booster vaccination. The receptors originated from a man younger than 30 who received the YFV17D yellow fever vaccine.

There are many counts of this clonotype. V gene TRBV7-2 combines with J gene TRBJ1-2, with 8 bases lining up with TRBD1. From germline, CDR1 is SGHTA and CDR2 FQGNSA. V gave up 5 bases and J gave up 8 bases; unmatched junction bases: 10. The CDR3 totals 14 residues. The CDR3 DNA sequence: TGTGCCAGCAGCCTACGACAGGGGCAGAAAGGCTACACCTTC. Encoded protein: CASSLRQGQKGYTF.

This clonotype was seen repeatedly, ten times or more. This sequence joins TRBV6-2 or TRBV6-3 and TRBJ2-2; 10 bases fit TRBD2. J gave up 6 bases and V 6 bases, and 7 bases lay outside the gene matches. This CDR3 is 15 amino acids long. Germline V gene data show CDR1 as MNHEY and CDR2 as SVGEGT. Here the CDR3 DNA reads TGTGCCAGCAGAGCGGGGGGGCCTACGGCCGGGGAGCTGTTTTTT. The encoded protein is CASRAGGPTAGELFF.

This clonotype was seen more than once but under ten times. The junction and the germline gene differ at one end; a read error may be behind it. This sequence joins TRBV7-7 and TRBJ2-1; 8 nucleotides align to TRBD1. Germline lookup yields CDR1 SSHAT and CDR2 FNYEAQ (reference sequence). This CDR3 is built from 19 residues. The DNA of the CDR3 is TGTGCTAGCAGCTTAATGCCAGGGGGCGGATACGGCTCCTACAATGAGCAGTTCTTC. It translates to CASSLMPGGGYGSYNEQFF. The entire variable domain, with the rest obtained from reference TRBV7-7 and TRBJ2-1, is as follows: GAGVSQSPRYKVTKRGQDVTLRCDPISSHATLYWYQQALGQGPEFLTYFNYEAQPDKSGLPSDRFSAERPEGSISTLTIQRTEQRDSAMYRCASSLMPGGGYGSYNEQFFGPGTRLTVL.